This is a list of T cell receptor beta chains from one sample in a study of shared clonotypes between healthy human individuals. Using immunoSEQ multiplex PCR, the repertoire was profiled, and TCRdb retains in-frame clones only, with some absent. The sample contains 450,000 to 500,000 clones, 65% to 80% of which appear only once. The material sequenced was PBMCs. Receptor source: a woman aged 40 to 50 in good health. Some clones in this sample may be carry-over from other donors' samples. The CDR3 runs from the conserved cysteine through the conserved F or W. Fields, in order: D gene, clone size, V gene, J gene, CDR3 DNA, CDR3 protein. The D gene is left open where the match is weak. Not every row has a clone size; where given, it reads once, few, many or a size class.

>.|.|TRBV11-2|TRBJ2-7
TGTGCCAGCAGCTTCAGTGGGAGCGAGCAGTACTTC
CASSFSGSEQYF
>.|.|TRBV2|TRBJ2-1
TGTGCCAGCAGGAGGGAGAACTCCTACAATGAGCAGTTCTTC
CASRRENSYNEQFF
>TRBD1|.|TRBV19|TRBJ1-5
TGTGCCAGTAGTACCACAGGGGGCAATCAGCCCCAGCATTTT
CASSTTGGNQPQHF
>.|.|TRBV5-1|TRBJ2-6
TGCGCCAGCAGCTTGGCATTAGGGTCTGGGGCCAACGTCCTGACTTTC
CASSLALGSGANVLTF
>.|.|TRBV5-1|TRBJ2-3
TGCGCCAGCAGCTTGGAGTCGGGGGTCACAGATACGCAGTATTTT
CASSLESGVTDTQYF
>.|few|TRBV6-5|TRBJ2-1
TGTGCCAGCAGTTACTCGCCCAGCACTGAGCAGTTCTTC
CASSYSPSTEQFF
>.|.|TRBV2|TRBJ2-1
TGTGCCAGCAGTCTAGCCAATGAGCAGTTCTTC
CASSLANEQFF
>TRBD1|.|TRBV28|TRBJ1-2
TGTGCCAGCAGTTTATTTGTGACAGGGCGCGGCTACACCTTC
CASSLFVTGRGYTF
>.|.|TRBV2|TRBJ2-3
TGTGCCAGCAGTCAGTTTAGCACAGATACGCAGTATTTT
CASSQFSTDTQYF
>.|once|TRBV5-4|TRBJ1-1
TGTGCCAGCAGCTCGGTGGGGCCACCTAGCCAAGCTTTCTTT
CASSSVGPPSQAFF
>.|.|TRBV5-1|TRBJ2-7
TGCGCCAGCAGCTTGGAATTGGGAGCCGAGCAGTACTTC
CASSLELGAEQYF
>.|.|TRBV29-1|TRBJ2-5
TGCAGCGTTCTACTAGTCGGTGAGCAGTACTTC
CSVLLVGEQYF
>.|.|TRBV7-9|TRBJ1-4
TGTGCCAGCAGCTTCTCAGGGGCAAGAGGGGAAAAACTGTTTTTT
CASSFSGARGEKLFF
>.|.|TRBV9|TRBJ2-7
TGTGCCAGCAGCGGCGGACAGTCCCGTGAGCAGTACTTC
CASSGGQSREQYF
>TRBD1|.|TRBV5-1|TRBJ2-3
TGCGCCAGCAGCTTCCCACAGGGGGTTCCCACAGATACGCAGTATTTT
CASSFPQGVPTDTQYF
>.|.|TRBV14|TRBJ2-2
TGTGCCAGCACTCAAAGCATTGGCACCGGGGAGCTGTTTTTT
CASTQSIGTGELFF
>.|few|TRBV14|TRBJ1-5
TGTGCCAGCAGCCAAGGAAATCAGCCCCAGCATTTT
CASSQGNQPQHF
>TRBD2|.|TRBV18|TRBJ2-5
TGTGCCAGCTCACCAGGACTAGCGGGGACCGGGGAGACCCAGTACTTC
CASSPGLAGTGETQYF
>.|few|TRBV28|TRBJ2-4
TGTGCCAGCAGTTTGGACAAAAACATTCAGTACTTC
CASSLDKNIQYF
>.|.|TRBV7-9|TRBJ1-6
TGTGCCAGCAGCCAACGAGGGGATTCACCCCTCCACTTT
CASSQRGDSPLHF
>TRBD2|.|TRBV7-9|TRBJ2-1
TGTGCCAGCAGCTTAGATTTTAGCGGGAGGGTCTACAATGAGCAGTTCTTC
CASSLDFSGRVYNEQFF
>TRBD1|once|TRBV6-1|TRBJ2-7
TGTGCCAGCAATTTCGAACAGGGGACCTACGAGCAGTACTTC
CASNFEQGTYEQYF
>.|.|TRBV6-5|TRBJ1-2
TGTGCCAGCAGTTACTCGGGAGGAGAGGATGGCTACACCTTC
CASSYSGGEDGYTF
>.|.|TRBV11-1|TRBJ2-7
TGTGCCAGCAGCTTACGGAACGGCCATACCTACGAGCAGTACTTC
CASSLRNGHTYEQYF
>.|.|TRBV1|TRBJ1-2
TGCACCAGCAGCAGAATAATTGTGCGAAAGACCTATGGCTACACCTTC
CTSSRIIVRKTYGYTF
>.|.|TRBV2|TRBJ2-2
TGTGCCAGCAGGACCGGCGGGAACAGGCTGAACACCGGGGAGCTGTTTTTT
CASRTGGNRLNTGELFF
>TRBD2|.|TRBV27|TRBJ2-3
TGTGCCAGCAGTTTAGGAGCTCCGAGCGGGAGGTCCTTCACAGATACGCAGTATTTT
CASSLGAPSGRSFTDTQYF
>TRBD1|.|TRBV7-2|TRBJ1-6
TGTGCCAGCAGCCGACAGGGAGGGGGAAATTCACCCCTCCACTTT
CASSRQGGGNSPLHF
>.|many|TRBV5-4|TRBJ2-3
TGTGCCAGCAGCTTGGCCCCCGGGAACTCAGATACGCAGTATTTT
CASSLAPGNSDTQYF
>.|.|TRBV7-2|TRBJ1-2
TGTGCCAGCAGCAATGGCTATGGCTACACCTTC
CASSNGYGYTF
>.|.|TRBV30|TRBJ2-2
TGTGCCTGGAAAGGGGACTGGAACACCGGGGAGCTGTTTTTT
CAWKGDWNTGELFF
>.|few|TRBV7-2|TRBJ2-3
TGTGCCAGCAGCCCGACTAGGCCCCCAGATACGCAGTATTTT
CASSPTRPPDTQYF
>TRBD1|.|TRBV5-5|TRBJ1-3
TGTGCAACTTCACAGGGGGACTCTGGAAACACCATATATTTT
CATSQGDSGNTIYF
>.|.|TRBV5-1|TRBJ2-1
TGCGCCAGCAGCTTGGGGGGCACAGGCGATGAGCAGTTCTTC
CASSLGGTGDEQFF
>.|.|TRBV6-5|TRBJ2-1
TGTGCCAGCACACTCGGGACAAACTCCTACAATGAGCAGTTCTTC
CASTLGTNSYNEQFF
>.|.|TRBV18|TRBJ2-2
TGTGCCAGCTCTGTAGACCTGAACACCGGGGAGCTGTTTTTT
CASSVDLNTGELFF
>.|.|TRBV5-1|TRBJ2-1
TGCGCCAGCAGCTTGGCCTCTCGCGGGACTCCTTACAATGAGCAGTTCTTC
CASSLASRGTPYNEQFF
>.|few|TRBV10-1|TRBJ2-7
TGCGCCAGCAGTGAGTCCGCATGGGCCTACGAGCAGTACTTC
CASSESAWAYEQYF
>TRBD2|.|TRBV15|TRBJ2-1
TGTGCCACGAGTTCTAGCGGGAGGACCTACAATGAGCAGTTCTTC
CATSSSGRTYNEQFF
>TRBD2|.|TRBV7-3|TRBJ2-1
TGTGCCAGCAGCTTCCTAGGGCTAGCGGGATACAATGAGCAGTTCTTC
CASSFLGLAGYNEQFF
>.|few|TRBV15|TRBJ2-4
TGTGCCACCAGCAGAGATCGTGGGACCCCGCGGGTTAAAAACATTCAGTACTTC
CATSRDRGTPRVKNIQYF
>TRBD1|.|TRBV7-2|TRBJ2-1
TGTGCCAGCAGCCGTACACAGGGGAATGAGCAGTTCTTC
CASSRTQGNEQFF
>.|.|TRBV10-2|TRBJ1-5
TGCGCCAGCAGTGAATATAGCAATCAGCCCCAGCATTTT
CASSEYSNQPQHF
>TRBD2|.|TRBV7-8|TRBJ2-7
TGTGCCAGCAGCCCCCGGACTAGCGGGAGGGACCCCTACGAGCAGTACTTC
CASSPRTSGRDPYEQYF
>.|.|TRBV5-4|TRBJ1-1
TGTGCCAGCAGCTTGGGCAGGGACACTGAAGCTTTCTTT
CASSLGRDTEAFF
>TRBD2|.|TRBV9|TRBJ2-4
TGTGCCAGCAGCGCCGGGACTAGCAGTCAAAACATTCAGTACTTC
CASSAGTSSQNIQYF
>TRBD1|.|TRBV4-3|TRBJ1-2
TGCGCCAGCAGCCAAGAAGGACAGGGGGCCCCCTATGGCTACACCTTC
CASSQEGQGAPYGYTF
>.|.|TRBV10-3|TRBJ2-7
TGTGCCATCAGTGAAGGCAGACCGTCCTACGAGCAGTACTTC
CAISEGRPSYEQYF
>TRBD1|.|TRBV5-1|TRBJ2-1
TGCGCCAGCAGTGGGCATGCGGGACAGGGGGGCAATGAGCAGTTCTTC
CASSGHAGQGGNEQFF
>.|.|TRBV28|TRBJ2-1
TGTGCCAGCAGTTTGGCGCTAGTCTCCGGCAATGAGCAGTTCTTC
CASSLALVSGNEQFF
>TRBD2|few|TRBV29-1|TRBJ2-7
TGCAGCGTCCTAAAACTAGCGGGAGTATCCTACGAGCAGTACTTC
CSVLKLAGVSYEQYF
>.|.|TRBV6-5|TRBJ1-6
TGTGCCAGCAGCCGGACCACGAAGGGGAATTCACCCCTCCACTTT
CASSRTTKGNSPLHF
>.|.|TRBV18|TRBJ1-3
TGTGCCAGCTCACCCTCGTTTGGAGAATTAAACTCTGGAAACACCATATATTTT
CASSPSFGELNSGNTIYF
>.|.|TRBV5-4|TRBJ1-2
TGTGCCAGCAGCTTGAGTAACACAGGGCTGACGTATGGCTACACCTTC
CASSLSNTGLTYGYTF